This is a list of T cell receptor beta chains from one sample in a study of shared T cell receptors in the human thymus. Sequenced by immunoSEQ multiplex PCR; TCRdb stores in-frame clones only, minus some. The table lists about 500,000 clones, about 80% of them singletons. In addition, the sample was reused for a study of human thymus T cells.

Source material: thymocytes. These receptors all stem from a boy in the first two years of life with a congenital heart defect. The CDR3 runs from the conserved cysteine through the conserved F or W. The D gene is left open where the match is weak. Where a row states a size, it is once, few, many or the class of an expanded clone; other rows omit it.

abundance	len	v_gene	j_gene	d_gene	CDR3nt	CDR3aa
.	11	TRBV7-2	TRBJ2-7	.	TGTGCCAGCAGCTTAATAGTAGAGCAGTACTTC	CASSLIVEQYF
.	14	TRBV30	TRBJ1-1	.	TGTGCCTGGAGTCCCCAATGGAGGGACACTGAAGCTTTCTTT	CAWSPQWRDTEAFF
.	16	TRBV5-4	TRBJ2-3	TRBD2	TGTGCCAGCAGCATGACTAGCGGGCCTTTTCCAGATACGCAGTATTTT	CASSMTSGPFPDTQYF
.	13	TRBV5-4	TRBJ2-3	TRBD2	TGTGCCAGCAGCTGCGGGAGTTCAAATACGCAGTATTTT	CASSCGSSNTQYF
.	14	TRBV25-1	TRBJ2-1	.	TGTGCCAGCAGTGAATTAGAGCGGTACAATGAGCAGTTCTTC	CASSELERYNEQFF
.	17	TRBV4-1	TRBJ2-3	.	TGCGCCAGCAGCACACCCTCGTCCCGGACTAGCACAGATACGCAGTATTTT	CASSTPSSRTSTDTQYF
.	16	TRBV30	TRBJ2-5	TRBD1	TGTGCCTGGAGGGGTACCGGACAGGGATGGGAAGAGACCCAGTACTTC	CAWRGTGQGWEETQYF
.	15	TRBV7-9	TRBJ1-2	TRBD1	TGTGCCAGCAGCTCCTGGACAGGGCCGCCCTATGGCTACACCTTC	CASSSWTGPPYGYTF
.	11	TRBV6-1	TRBJ1-2	TRBD1	TGTGCCACAGGGACAGGCTATGGCTACACCTTC	CATGTGYGYTF
.	17	TRBV11-2	TRBJ2-7	TRBD1	TGTGCCAGCAGCTTAGTTTTTGGACAGGTGTCCTCCTACGAGCAGTACTTC	CASSLVFGQVSSYEQYF
.	14	TRBV9	TRBJ1-2	.	TGTGCCAGCAGGGGTCCCAGGGAACCCTATGGCTACACCTTC	CASRGPREPYGYTF
.	17	TRBV7-4	TRBJ2-1	TRBD2	TGTGCCAGCAGCTCCTCTCCCGGCGGGAGAAGCTACAATGAGCAGTTCTTC	CASSSSPGGRSYNEQFF
once	17	TRBV19	TRBJ2-3	TRBD2	TGTGCCAGTAGTATCGGGCTAGCGGGAGGGGGGCAAGATACGCAGTATTTT	CASSIGLAGGGQDTQYF
once	16	TRBV28	TRBJ2-7	.	TGTGCCAGCAGTCGATCGGGGTACCCCGCCTCCTACGAGCAGTACTTC	CASSRSGYPASYEQYF
.	15	TRBV6-5	TRBJ2-7	.	TGTGCCAGCACCTCAAGGGGGGAGGGCCGGTACGAGCAGTACTTC	CASTSRGEGRYEQYF
.	15	TRBV28	TRBJ2-7	TRBD2	TGTGCCAGCACCACTAGGGCTAGCGGATACTACGAGCAGTACTTC	CASTTRASGYYEQYF
once	11	TRBV5-4	TRBJ2-5	TRBD1	TGTGCCAGGGGCAGGGGGGAGACCCAGTACTTC	CARGRGETQYF
.	12	TRBV7-2	TRBJ2-7	.	TGTGCCAGCAGCTTAGCGCAGAACGAGCAGTACTTC	CASSLAQNEQYF
.	14	TRBV7-6	TRBJ1-5	.	TGTGCCAGCAGCGACAACGATAGCAATCAGCCCCAGCATTTT	CASSDNDSNQPQHF
.	14	TRBV5-1	TRBJ1-5	TRBD1	TGCGCCAGCAGCCCTGACAGGGGAGGTCAGCCCCAGCATTTT	CASSPDRGGQPQHF
.	13	TRBV29-1	TRBJ2-7	TRBD1	TGCAGCGTTGCGGACAGGGGGCTGTACGAGCAGTACTTC	CSVADRGLYEQYF
.	14	TRBV6-5	TRBJ1-4	.	TGTGCCAGCAGAGAAGCGGGACAAGGAGAAAAACTGTTTTTT	CASREAGQGEKLFF
.	14	TRBV12-5	TRBJ2-7	.	TGTGCTAGTGCCTCGGCAGGGATCCCCTACGAGCAGTACTTC	CASASAGIPYEQYF
.	15	TRBV6-5	TRBJ1-5	.	TGTGCCAGCAGTCCCCAGGGTATGAGCAATCAGCCCCAGCATTTT	CASSPQGMSNQPQHF
.	13	TRBV2	TRBJ1-2	.	TGTGCCAGCAGTGCCCCCAGGGTCTATGGCTACACCTTC	CASSAPRVYGYTF
few	16	TRBV19	TRBJ1-5	.	TGTGCCAGTAGCATGACCGGGGCTAGGAGGGATCAGCCCCAGCATTTT	CASSMTGARRDQPQHF
.	17	TRBV5-4	TRBJ2-7	TRBD2	TGTGCCAGCAGCCCCCGCGAGGCCCCAGCGGGAGGGGATGAGCAGTACTTC	CASSPREAPAGGDEQYF
.	13	TRBV6-1	TRBJ2-5	.	TGTGCCAGCAGTGACAGGGTGGCGGAGACCCAGTACTTC	CASSDRVAETQYF
.	15	TRBV7-2	TRBJ1-1	.	TGTGCCAGCTCAGCGGGGTCCGCTTTGGACACTGAAGCTTTCTTT	CASSAGSALDTEAFF
.	16	TRBV14	TRBJ2-4	.	TGTGCCAGCAGCCAAGGGTTAGCCGATTATCTAAACATTCAGTACTTC	CASSQGLADYLNIQYF
.	14	TRBV6-5	TRBJ2-5	.	TGTGCCAGCAGTTCCACCATGGCGGAAGAGACCCAGTACTTC	CASSSTMAEETQYF
.	16	TRBV7-9	TRBJ2-2	TRBD1	TGTGCCAGCAGCTTCTGGACAGGGTGGGACACCGGGGAGCTGTTTTTT	CASSFWTGWDTGELFF
.	15	TRBV4-3	TRBJ2-3	.	TGCGCCAGCAGCCATTTAGCGGACAGCACAGATACGCAGTATTTT	CASSHLADSTDTQYF
once	13	TRBV11-2	TRBJ1-2	.	TGTGCCAGCAGCTTGCTGAGCTACTATGGCTACACCTTC	CASSLLSYYGYTF
.	18	TRBV4-3	TRBJ2-5	TRBD2	TGCGCCAGCAGCCAAGGAGTACGAAGCGGGAGGGCCGGCGAGACCCAGTACTTC	CASSQGVRSGRAGETQYF
.	16	TRBV11-1	TRBJ2-3	TRBD2	TGTGCCAGCAGCTTAAGGACTAGCGGGAGGACAGATACGCAGTATTTT	CASSLRTSGRTDTQYF
.	17	TRBV15	TRBJ1-1	TRBD1	TGTGCCACCAGCAGCGCTCGACAGGGCCCGGGGAACACTGAAGCTTTCTTT	CATSSARQGPGNTEAFF
.	14	TRBV27	TRBJ2-7	TRBD1	TGTGCCAGCAGTCGGACAGGGAGCCTCTACGAGCAGTATTTC	CASSRTGSLYEQYF
.	16	TRBV6-7	TRBJ1-1	TRBD1	TGTGCCAGCAGTTACTCGAGACAGGGCGCGAACACTGAAGCTTTCTTT	CASSYSRQGANTEAFF
few	16	TRBV6-6	TRBJ2-7	TRBD2	TGTGCCAGCAGTTACTTGCCCGGACTAGTCTCCTACGAGCAGTACTTC	CASSYLPGLVSYEQYF
.	10	TRBV7-6	TRBJ1-2	.	TGTGCCAGCAGCCCAGCCTGGAGGACCTTC	CASSPAWRTF
.	15	TRBV12-5	TRBJ1-2	.	TGTGCTAGTGGTTTTGGGACTTATTCCGGCTATGGCTACACCTTC	CASGFGTYSGYGYTF
.	18	TRBV7-8	TRBJ2-7	.	TGTGCCAGCAGCTTAGCAATTTCCGGGCAGGGGCCCACCTACGAGCAGTACTTC	CASSLAISGQGPTYEQYF
few	18	TRBV4-3	TRBJ2-1	TRBD1	TGCGCCAGCAGCCAAGACAAATATGCCGGGACAGGGCGGCATGAGCAGTTCTTC	CASSQDKYAGTGRHEQFF
few	17	TRBV4-1	TRBJ1-1	.	TGCGCCAGCAGCCAAGAGGGTGGTGGGGCGAAGAACACTGAAGCTTTCTTT	CASSQEGGGAKNTEAFF
.	16	TRBV4-3	TRBJ2-3	TRBD1	TGCGCCAGCAGCCCCCAGGGGACAGGACGCACAGATACGCAGTATTTT	CASSPQGTGRTDTQYF
.	16	TRBV4-1	TRBJ2-7	.	TGCGCCAGCAGCCAAGATCCCCCAGGGCTGATCTACGAGCAGTACTTC	CASSQDPPGLIYEQYF
.	15	TRBV7-2	TRBJ2-7	TRBD1	TGTGCCAGCAGCTTGCGACAGGGCCTTTCCTACGAGCAGTACTTC	CASSLRQGLSYEQYF
few	16	TRBV29-1	TRBJ2-3	TRBD2	TGCAGCGTTGGGGACTCTACTGGGCGGGAGGCAGATACGCAGTATTTT	CSVGDSTGREADTQYF
.	13	TRBV9	TRBJ1-3	.	TGTGCCAGCAGTATTCAGGGCCGAAACACCATATATTTT	CASSIQGRNTIYF
.	18	TRBV5-1	TRBJ1-2	.	TGCGCCAGCAGCTTGTTTCGCCATGACAGGTCCGCTAACTATGGCTACACCTTC	CASSLFRHDRSANYGYTF
.	17	TRBV19	TRBJ2-3	TRBD2	TGTGCCCGAAGAGGACGCGGGACTAGCGGGAGGGGTCATACGCAGTATTTT	CARRGRGTSGRGHTQYF
.	16	TRBV28	TRBJ2-7	.	TGTGCCAGCACCGACGACACGGCGAAAAGTTCCTACGAGCAGTACTTC	CASTDDTAKSSYEQYF
.	14	TRBV5-4	TRBJ2-7	TRBD2	TGTGCCAGCAGCTCGGGACTAGCGGGAGTTGAGCAGTACTTC	CASSSGLAGVEQYF